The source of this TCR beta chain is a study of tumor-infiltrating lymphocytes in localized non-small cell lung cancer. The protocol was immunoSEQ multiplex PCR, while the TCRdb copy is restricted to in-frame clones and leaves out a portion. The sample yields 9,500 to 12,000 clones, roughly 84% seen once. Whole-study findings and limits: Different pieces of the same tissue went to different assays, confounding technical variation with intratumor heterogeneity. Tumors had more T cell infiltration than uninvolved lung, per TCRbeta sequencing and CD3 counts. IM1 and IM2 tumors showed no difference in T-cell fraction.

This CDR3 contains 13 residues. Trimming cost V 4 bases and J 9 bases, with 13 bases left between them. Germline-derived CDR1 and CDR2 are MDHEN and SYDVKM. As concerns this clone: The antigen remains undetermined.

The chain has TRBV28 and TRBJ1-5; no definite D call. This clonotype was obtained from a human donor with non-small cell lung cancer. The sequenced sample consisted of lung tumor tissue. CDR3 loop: CASSSGQPGPQHF. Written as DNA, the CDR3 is TGTGCCAGCAGTTCCGGCCAACCAGGGCCCCAGCATTTT.